Shown below are 28 T cell receptor beta chains from a single sample sequenced in a study of blood T cells in healthy people across ages. Together with a sample-barcoded 5' primer, a J-beta primer mix was included in a second PCR lasting about 6 to 11 cycles. Using its own MiXCR run on the 5' RACE reads, TCRdb lists one record per CDR3 protein. This table holds about 570,000 distinct CDR3 sequences, roughly a quarter found once. Sequencing was performed on blood. These receptor sequences come from a woman in her 70s in good health.

This clonotype showed up just a few times. The V gene is TRBV4-1, the J gene TRBJ1-5; a weak D match, TRBD1 (6 bases). The length of the CDR3 is 16 residues. Trimming cost V 2 bases and J 1 base, with 12 bases left between them. In germline, CDR1 is MGHRA, CDR2 YSYEKL. The CDR3 spells CASSQKGGMSNQPQHF. In DNA form, the CDR3 reads TGCGCCAGCAGCCAAAAGGGGGGGATGAGCAATCAGCCCCAGCATTTT.

The CDR3 protein is CSGGDGRYYGYTF. CDR3 sequence (DNA): TGCAGCGGGGGAGACGGACGCTACTATGGCTACACCTTC. The chain joins TRBV29-1 to TRBJ1-2; D unresolved. Between the trimmed V and J ends, which lost 7 bases and 3 bases, there was a span of 15 bases. The CDR3 runs 13 residues. Germline-derived CDR1 and CDR2 are SQVTM and ANQGSEA.

The sample holds many counts of this clonotype. The genes are TRBV29-1 and TRBJ1-4, with a possible D match to TRBD1 (6 bases). Deletions cut 4 bases from V and 10 bases from J, with 16 bases between. This CDR3 has 13 residues. Germline CDR1 SQVTM, CDR2 ANQGSEA. For the CDR3, the DNA is TGCAGCGTTGTGGAAGGGGGTCTTGGAAAACTGTTTTTT. Translation gives CSVVEGGLGKLFF. Together with reference TRBV29-1 and TRBJ1-4, the CDR3 gives the full variable domain: SAVISQKPSRDICQRGTSLTIQCQVDSQVTMMFWYRQQPGQSLTLIATANQGSEATYESGFVIDKFPISRPNLTFSTLTVSNMSPEDSSIYLCSVVEGGLGKLFFGSGTQLSVL.

There are a few counts of this clonotype. At one end the junction does not follow the germline gene, possibly because of a read error. The chain combines TRBV6-5 with TRBJ1-1, with D unresolved. CDR1 MNHEY and CDR2 SVGAGI come from the germline V gene. The CDR3 covers 14 residues. The DNA for the CDR3 is TGTGCCGGCAGTTACTCGCACAGGAACACTGAAGCTTTCTTT. Residues: CAGSYSHRNTEAFF.

The chain employs TRBV6-5 and TRBJ2-1; 8 nucleotides match TRBD1. The J call may not be correct, given that the DNA end is closer to TRBJ2-7. Germline CDR1 and CDR2: MNHEY and SVGAGI. CDR3 length: 16 amino acids. The CDR3 here is CASSYSSRTGFYEQYF. DNA of the CDR3: TGTGCCAGCAGTTACTCGAGTCGGACAGGGTTTTACGAGCAGTACTTC.

This rearrangement joins TRBV20-1 to TRBJ2-5, with D unresolved. Germline-derived CDR1 and CDR2 are DFQATT and SNEGSKA (reference sequence). Trimming left V 6 bases short and J 0 bases short, with 11 bases between. CDR3 length: 13 amino acids. The CDR3: CSASGRYQETQYF. CDR3 nucleotide sequence: TGCAGTGCCAGTGGACGATACCAAGAGACCCAGTACTTC.

This clonotype showed up just a few times. V usage is TRBV29-1 and J usage is TRBJ1-4, with D unclear. The germline gives CDR1 SQVTM, CDR2 ANQGSEA. The CDR3 is made up of 13 amino acids. V was clipped by 5 bases and J by 3 bases, with 10 bases between them. The CDR3 region has the DNA TGCAGCGTTCCGGGCGCAGCTAATGAAAAACTGTTTTTT. This encodes CSVPGAANEKLFF.

The V call is TRBV7-2, the J call TRBJ2-1; TRBD1 aligns across 12 bases. CDR3 length: 16 residues. The J segment lost 10 bases and the V segment lost 2 bases, leaving 9 bases of the junction unmatched. Germline V CDR1 and CDR2: SGHTA, FQGNSA. CDR3 DNA sequence: TGTGCCAGCAGCTTATTCGGGACAGGGGGCGAGAAGGAGCAGTTCTTC. Its protein is CASSLFGTGGEKEQFF.

This clonotype was seen a single time. The chain carries TRBV5-1 and TRBJ2-7; D is uncertain. CDR3 size: 15 residues. Germline assignment: CDR1 SGHRS and CDR2 YFSETQ. Between the trimmed V and J ends, which lost 3 bases and 6 bases, there was a span of 19 bases. CDR3 residues: CASSSSVGSIVEQYF. CDR3 nucleotide sequence: TGCGCCAGCAGCTCTTCCGTCGGTAGCATAGTCGAGCAGTACTTC.

This clonotype occurred a few times. V gene TRBV6-1 combines with J gene TRBJ2-3, with D perhaps TRBD1 (6 bases). Trimming took off 2 bases at V and 4 bases at J, with 10 bases between the two ends. CDR1 MNHNS and CDR2 SASEGT come from the germline V gene. CDR3 length: 14 amino acids. CDR3 loop: CASSEQGTSDTQYF. The CDR3 DNA is TGTGCCAGCAGTGAACAGGGGACCTCAGATACGCAGTATTTT.

This clonotype was seen more than once but under ten times. This chain uses TRBV5-1 with TRBJ1-3; D unclear. Trimming left V 4 bases short and J 0 bases short, with 11 bases between. CDR1 is SGHRS, CDR2 YFSETQ, per germline. The CDR3 is 15 residues long. The CDR3 nucleotides read TGCGCCAGCAGCCTCCCGGGCAGCTCTGGAAACACCATATATTTT. Translating it yields CASSLPGSSGNTIYF. Supplemented by reference TRBV5-1 and TRBJ1-3, the full variable domain reads KAGVTQTPRYLIKTRGQQVTLSCSPISGHRSVSWYQQTPGQGLQFLFEYFSETQRNKGNFPGRFSGRQFSNSRSEMNVSTLELGDSALYLCASSLPGSSGNTIYFGEGSWLTVV.

In its sample, this clonotype was seen a few times. The chain is built from TRBV20-1 and TRBJ2-5; possibly TRBD1 or TRBD2 for D (5 bases each). Trimming removed 7 bases from V and 1 base from J, with 13 bases in between. Germline CDR1 reads DFQATT; CDR2 reads SNEGSKA (reference sequence). CDR3 length: 13 residues. The CDR3 DNA reads as TGCAGTGTCCCGGGACGACTCCAAGAGACCCAGTACTTC. As protein: CSVPGRLQETQYF.

This clonotype has more than one count but fewer than ten. The chain joins TRBV6-5 to TRBJ1-1, with D perhaps matching TRBD1 (6 bases). The CDR3 consists of 18 residues. CDR1 is MNHEY, CDR2 SVGAGI, per germline. The V end lost 2 bases, the J end lost 0 bases, and 19 bases lay between the germline ends. The CDR3 protein is CASSYGPSAGVMNTEAFF. The CDR3 bases are TGTGCCAGCAGTTACGGCCCTAGCGCAGGGGTAATGAACACTGAAGCTTTCTTT.

At least ten counts were recorded for this clonotype. This chain links TRBV7-2 with TRBJ2-1; tentative D call: TRBD2 (6 bases). The germline CDR1 and CDR2 sequences are SGHTA and FQGNSA. The CDR3 runs to 11 residues. Trimming took 6 bases from V and 9 from J, leaving 9 bases between them. CDR3 sequence: CASSLGGEQFF. In DNA form, the CDR3 reads TGTGCCAGCAGTCTGGGGGGTGAGCAGTTCTTC.

There are a few counts of this clonotype. The chain recombines TRBV12-3 or TRBV12-4 with TRBJ2-2, with D possibly matching TRBD2 (7 bases). V was shortened by 6 bases and J by 4 bases, with 15 bases between the two germline ends. The CDR3 extends over 15 amino acids. The CDR3, as DNA: TGTGCCAGCAGCCCGGGGAGGGGGGGCACCGGGGAGCTGTTTTTT. Its translation: CASSPGRGGTGELFF.

The V gene is TRBV6-6, the J gene TRBJ2-5; a weak D match, TRBD1 (5 bases). The DNA end is more similar to TRBJ2-7, so the J call may be wrong. CDR1 MNHNY and CDR2 SVGAGI come from the germline V gene (reference sequence). This CDR3 is 11 amino acids long. The CDR3 bases are TGTGCCAGTCGACAGCCATACGAGCAGTACTTC. Protein sequence: CASRQPYEQYF.

This clonotype was picked up a small number of times. The chain couples TRBV7-9 to TRBJ2-3; perhaps TRBD2 as D (7 bases). In germline, CDR1 is SEHNR, CDR2 FQNEAQ (reference sequence). The V end lost 6 bases, the J end lost 1 base, and 14 bases lay between the germline ends. The CDR3 contains 15 residues. The CDR3 DNA follows: TGTGCCAGCAGTCCGGCGGGGGCTCGCACAGATACGCAGTATTTT. It codes for CASSPAGARTDTQYF.

This clonotype was seen repeatedly, ten times or more. The V call is TRBV20-1, the J call TRBJ2-7; D is possibly TRBD1 (6 bases). The germline V gene encodes CDR1 DFQATT and CDR2 SNEGSKA (reference sequence). The CDR3 totals 15 residues. Trimming removed 3 bases at V and 9 bases at J, with 24 bases between. The CDR3: CSARDTGTPLLGQYF. The CDR3 DNA reads as TGCAGTGCTAGGGACACCGGGACACCCCTTTTAGGGCAGTACTTC.

This chain joins TRBV20-1 and TRBJ1-4; 8 bases agree with TRBD1. CDR1 and CDR2 from the germline V gene are DFQATT and SNEGSKA (reference sequence). The CDR3 spans 16 residues. V shed 3 bases and J 1 base; nucleotides not matched to a gene: 7. The CDR3 sequence: CSARQGALGTNEKLFF. The CDR3 nucleotides are TGCAGTGCTAGGCAGGGGGCTCTCGGAACTAATGAAAAACTGTTTTTT.

This clonotype has just a few counts. The chain employs TRBV29-1 and TRBJ1-1; no definite D call. CDR1 is SQVTM, CDR2 ANQGSEA, per germline. The CDR3 consists of 10 residues. V gave up 4 bases and J gave up 1 base, with 1 base separating them. As DNA, the CDR3 is TGCAGCGTTGGGAACACTGAAGCTTTCTTT. It specifies CSVGNTEAFF.

J is TRBJ1-2 and V is TRBV20-1; possibly TRBD1 for D (5 bases). The CDR3 has 13 amino acids. Looked up from germline, CDR1 is DFQATT and CDR2 is SNEGSKA (reference sequence). Trimming stripped 3 bases from V and 8 bases from J, with 16 bases between. CDR3 DNA: TGCAGTGCTAGGGCTGAGAGGGGAGGAGGCTACACCTTC. Translation gives CSARAERGGGYTF.

This chain joins TRBV18 and TRBJ2-2, with 11 bases matching TRBD1. The CDR3 is 18 residues long. The V gene end was trimmed by 1 base and the J gene end by 3 bases; junction bases not matched to a gene: 7. Per the germline V gene, CDR1 is KGHSH and CDR2 is LQKENI. The chain's CDR3 is CASSPQGQGGTYTGELFF. In nucleotides, the CDR3 is TGTGCCAGCTCACCACAGGGACAGGGGGGCACGTACACCGGGGAGCTGTTTTTT.

The chain uses TRBV6-1 and TRBJ2-6; the D gene could be TRBD1 or TRBD2 (5 bases each). The CDR3 contains 15 residues. The ends were cut back, 1 base at V and 5 bases at J, with 9 bases in the middle. Germline assignment: CDR1 MNHNS and CDR2 SASEGT. CDR3 DNA: TGTGCCAGCAGTGAAGGGGGGTCGTGGGCCAACGTCCTGACTTTC. It translates to CASSEGGSWANVLTF.

This chain links TRBV29-1 with TRBJ2-6; D not resolved. Trimming took off 4 bases at V and 0 bases at J, with 7 bases between the two ends. This CDR3 is built from 14 residues. CDR1 and CDR2 from the germline V gene are SQVTM and ANQGSEA. DNA of the CDR3: TGCAGCGTTGCCAATCCCTCTGGGGCCAACGTCCTGACTTTC. Translating gives CSVANPSGANVLTF.

The genes are TRBV7-9 and TRBJ2-3; D remains ambiguous. The ends were cut back, 1 base at V and 4 bases at J, with 15 bases in the middle. Germline V gene sequence: CDR1 SEHNR, CDR2 FQNEAQ (reference sequence). The CDR3 is 16 residues long. In nucleotides, the CDR3 is TGTGCCAGCAGCTTAGGGGTGAACAGATTTTCAGATACGCAGTATTTT. Encoded protein: CASSLGVNRFSDTQYF.

This clonotype came up a few times. CDR3 nucleotide sequence: TGCAGTGCTAGAATCGACAGGCTTGCTTCACCCCTCCACTTT. It translates to CSARIDRLASPLHF. V gene TRBV20-1 combines with J gene TRBJ1-6, with D tentatively TRBD1 (6 bases). Germline V lookup: CDR1 DFQATT, CDR2 SNEGSKA (reference sequence). Between the trimmed V and J ends, which lost 2 bases and 9 bases, there was a span of 14 bases. This CDR3 has 14 residues.

The genes are TRBV10-2 and TRBJ1-1, with 7 bases identical to TRBD1. J was trimmed by 10 bases and V by 0 bases; bases with no gene match: 8. Germline CDR1 is WSHSY and CDR2 is SAAADI. The CDR3 totals 14 residues. The CDR3 sequence is CASSESSGGRGAFF. The CDR3 DNA is TGCGCCAGCAGTGAGTCTTCAGGGGGACGAGGAGCTTTCTTT.

This clonotype was detected a few times. The chain recombines TRBV19 with TRBJ2-2; either TRBD1 or TRBD2 may fit D (6 bases each). Germline V lookup: CDR1 LNHDA, CDR2 SQIVND (reference sequence). This CDR3 is built from 15 residues. The V end lost 9 bases, the J end lost 2 bases, and 16 bases lay between the germline ends. The CDR3 coding sequence is TGTGCCAGCCAAACCGGGGGCGGTAACACCGGGGAGCTGTTTTTT. It specifies CASQTGGGNTGELFF.